Listed below are T cell receptor beta chains from one sample, sequenced in a study of cytomegalovirus exposure and HLA in healthy donors. Some clones are missing from TCRdb's copy, which holds only in-frame ones; the method was immunoSEQ multiplex PCR. The data hold approximately 80,000 clones, with roughly 78% observed a single time. Sequencing input: PBMCs. The receptors here all came from a male donor in good health and CMV-seropositive. CDR3s include the opening cysteine and the closing phenylalanine or tryptophan. Fields, in order: J gene, clone size, V gene, D gene, CDR3 protein, CDR3 DNA. The D gene is left open where the match is weak. Rows give clone size only sometimes, using once, few, many, or a class for an expanded clone.

j_call: TRBJ2-7
clone_size: -
v_call: TRBV5-1
d_call: TRBD2
cdr3_aa: CASSYETSGTYEQYF
cdr3_nt: TGCGCCAGCAGTTATGAGACTAGCGGGACTTACGAGCAGTACTTC

j_call: TRBJ1-5
clone_size: -
v_call: TRBV28
d_call: TRBD1
cdr3_aa: CASSSTGLRGNQPQHF
cdr3_nt: TGTGCCAGCAGTTCGACAGGGCTCCGCGGCAATCAGCCCCAGCATTTT

j_call: TRBJ2-1
clone_size: -
v_call: TRBV27
d_call: TRBD2
cdr3_aa: CASSFLASTSGSNEQFF
cdr3_nt: TGTGCCAGCAGTTTTTTGGCCTCGACTAGCGGGAGTAATGAGCAGTTCTTC

j_call: TRBJ2-3
clone_size: -
v_call: TRBV5-1
d_call: TRBD2
cdr3_aa: CASRSWAGGSLADTQYF
cdr3_nt: TGCGCCAGCAGATCTTGGGCCGGCGGGAGCTTGGCAGATACGCAGTATTTT

j_call: TRBJ2-7
clone_size: once
v_call: TRBV19
d_call: -
cdr3_aa: CASSMRLHYEQYF
cdr3_nt: TGTGCCAGTAGTATGAGACTACACTACGAGCAGTACTTC

j_call: TRBJ1-4
clone_size: -
v_call: TRBV15
d_call: -
cdr3_aa: CATSGGGVLNEKLFF
cdr3_nt: TGTGCCACCAGCGGCGGAGGGGTCCTTAATGAAAAACTGTTTTTT

j_call: TRBJ2-1
clone_size: -
v_call: TRBV6-5
d_call: -
cdr3_aa: CASSTTRTYNEQFF
cdr3_nt: TGTGCCAGCAGTACAACACGCACATACAATGAGCAGTTCTTC

j_call: TRBJ1-2
clone_size: -
v_call: TRBV28
d_call: TRBD1
cdr3_aa: CASSRGQADYGYTF
cdr3_nt: TGTGCCAGCAGTCGCGGACAGGCTGACTATGGCTACACCTTC

j_call: TRBJ2-7
clone_size: -
v_call: TRBV28
d_call: -
cdr3_aa: CASSRDSNYEQYF
cdr3_nt: TGTGCCAGCAGTCGGGACTCAAACTACGAGCAGTACTTC

j_call: TRBJ2-3
clone_size: once
v_call: TRBV7-6
d_call: -
cdr3_aa: CASSLAANANGDTQYF
cdr3_nt: TGTGCCAGCAGCTTAGCGGCTAACGCTAACGGGGATACGCAGTATTTT

j_call: TRBJ2-7
clone_size: -
v_call: TRBV7-3
d_call: TRBD2
cdr3_aa: CASRDSGLAGTGQYF
cdr3_nt: TGTGCCAGCAGGGATTCGGGACTAGCGGGGACCGGGCAGTACTTC

j_call: TRBJ2-5
clone_size: -
v_call: TRBV7-9
d_call: TRBD1
cdr3_aa: CASSLRPPGQGEETQYF
cdr3_nt: TGTGCCAGCAGCTTACGACCCCCGGGACAGGGGGAAGAGACCCAGTACTTC

j_call: TRBJ2-7
clone_size: -
v_call: TRBV27
d_call: -
cdr3_aa: CASSPGDSYEQYF
cdr3_nt: TGTGCCAGCAGTCCCGGGGATTCCTACGAGCAGTACTTC

j_call: TRBJ1-1
clone_size: -
v_call: TRBV6-6
d_call: -
cdr3_aa: CASSYSGGNTEAFF
cdr3_nt: TGTGCCAGCAGTTACTCTGGCGGGAACACTGAAGCTTTCTTT

j_call: TRBJ2-1
clone_size: -
v_call: TRBV2
d_call: -
cdr3_aa: CANRASGSSYNEQFF
cdr3_nt: TGTGCCAACCGAGCAAGCGGGTCCTCCTACAATGAGCAGTTCTTC

j_call: TRBJ2-7
clone_size: -
v_call: TRBV28
d_call: TRBD2
cdr3_aa: CASRHGLDLAGLGEQYF
cdr3_nt: TGTGCCAGCAGACACGGCCTCGACCTAGCGGGATTGGGAGAGCAGTACTTC

j_call: TRBJ2-7
clone_size: -
v_call: TRBV21-1
d_call: -
cdr3_aa: CASSGTGLHLIATYEQYF
cdr3_nt: TGTGCCAGCAGCGGAACCGGGTTACACCTAATTGCGACCTACGAGCAGTACTTC

j_call: TRBJ2-2
clone_size: -
v_call: TRBV10-1
d_call: -
cdr3_aa: CASSGATDITGELFF
cdr3_nt: TGCGCCAGCAGCGGTGCGACGGACATCACCGGGGAGCTGTTTTTT

j_call: TRBJ2-2
clone_size: -
v_call: TRBV21-1
d_call: -
cdr3_aa: CARSTQGLAVNTGELFF
cdr3_nt: TGTGCCAGGAGCACTCAAGGACTAGCGGTGAACACCGGGGAGCTGTTTTTT

j_call: TRBJ2-3
clone_size: -
v_call: TRBV19
d_call: -
cdr3_aa: CASKKSGADTQYF
cdr3_nt: TGTGCCAGTAAAAAATCAGGGGCAGATACGCAGTATTTT

j_call: TRBJ1-1
clone_size: -
v_call: TRBV28
d_call: -
cdr3_aa: CASREQGNEAFF
cdr3_nt: TGTGCCAGCAGAGAACAGGGAAATGAAGCTTTCTTT

j_call: TRBJ2-3
clone_size: few
v_call: TRBV7-6
d_call: -
cdr3_aa: CASSRGTTDTQYF
cdr3_nt: TGTGCCAGCTCCCGGGGGACCACAGATACGCAGTATTTT

j_call: TRBJ2-7
clone_size: -
v_call: TRBV19
d_call: TRBD1
cdr3_aa: CASRVTGYDGEQYF
cdr3_nt: TGTGCCAGTAGGGTGACAGGGTACGATGGCGAGCAGTACTTC

j_call: TRBJ1-1
clone_size: -
v_call: TRBV5-1
d_call: TRBD1
cdr3_aa: CASSSGQGFRNTEAFF
cdr3_nt: TGCGCCAGCAGCTCTGGACAGGGTTTTCGGAACACTGAAGCTTTCTTT

j_call: TRBJ2-7
clone_size: -
v_call: TRBV7-6
d_call: -
cdr3_aa: CASSLQMGTTYEQYF
cdr3_nt: TGTGCCAGCAGCTTACAGATGGGTACTACCTACGAGCAGTACTTC

j_call: TRBJ2-7
clone_size: few
v_call: TRBV4-1
d_call: -
cdr3_aa: CASRSLASSYEQYF
cdr3_nt: TGCGCCAGCAGGTCCCTAGCGTCTTCCTACGAGCAGTACTTC

j_call: TRBJ2-7
clone_size: -
v_call: TRBV5-4
d_call: TRBD2
cdr3_aa: CASSRGLAVSYEQYF
cdr3_nt: TGTGCCAGCAGCCGGGGACTAGCGGTCTCCTACGAGCAGTACTTC